This T cell receptor (beta chain) is drawn from a study of T-cell reconstitution after alpha-beta-depleted transplantation in children. Unique molecular identifiers were used to barcode this TCRbeta library. Using its own MiXCR run on the PCR reads, TCRdb lists one record per CDR3 protein. The data hold about 200,000 distinct CDR3 sequences, with just under 6.5% observed a single time. Many counts were recorded for this clonotype. Germline V gene data show CDR1 as MGHRA and CDR2 as YSYEKL. V was shortened by 4 bases and J by 4 bases, with 14 bases between the two germline ends. The CDR3 is 15 residues long.

The source was PBMCs, collected before TCRalphabeta/CD19-depleted stem cell transplant. The receptor comes from a girl under two years old with combined immunodeficiency, due to receive a stem cell transplant. The chain joins TRBV4-1 to TRBJ1-5, with D tentatively TRBD1 (6 bases). Written as DNA, the CDR3 is TGCGCCAGCAGCCCGGACCCGGGACAAAATCAGCCCCAGCATTTT. Its protein is CASSPDPGQNQPQHF.